These 28 T cell receptor beta chains share one sample of origin, sequenced in a study of CD8 T cells in Susac syndrome (dated by TCRdb to about 2019). Libraries came from the immunoSEQ multiplex PCR assay. RNA was extracted using the RNeasy kit, and about 0.5 to 1 ug of the RNA was reverse transcribed with random hexamers. TCRdb reran the public reads through fastp at Q25 and MiXCR, keeping productive beta chains. CDR3 protein sequences are deduplicated, and each keeps its most common genes and DNA. This sample holds 140,000 to 150,000 distinct CDR3 sequences; approximately 95% were observed only once. 0.11% of the sample belongs to the ten largest clones. The sequenced material came from CD4+ T cells from PBMCs. The source is a human donor with multiple sclerosis.

This sequence joins TRBV3-1 and TRBJ2-1; D gene ambiguous. The V gene lost 0 bases and the J gene lost 6 bases, with 9 bases spanning the gap. CDR3 length: 14 amino acids. Germline V gene sequence: CDR1 LGHDT, CDR2 YNNKEL (reference sequence). CDR3 protein: CASSQDPRANEQFF. The CDR3 DNA reads TGTGCCAGCAGCCAAGACCCCCGGGCCAATGAGCAGTTCTTC.

The chain combines TRBV5-1 with TRBJ2-4; a weak D match, TRBD1 (6 bases). From germline, CDR1 is SGHRS and CDR2 YFSETQ. V was cut by 5 bases and J by 3 bases, with 12 bases left in between. CDR3 length: 14 amino acids. The CDR3 sequence: CASSSQGIKNIQYF. DNA for the CDR3: TGCGCCAGCAGTAGTCAGGGGATCAAAAACATTCAGTACTTC.

The chain combines TRBV9 with TRBJ1-5; tentative D call: TRBD1 (5 bases). Trimming shortened V by 2 bases and J by 12 bases, and 9 bases separated the two germline ends. Germline V gene sequence: CDR1 SGDLS, CDR2 YYNGEE. This CDR3 is 11 amino acids long. CDR3 sequence: CASSVGRHQHF. The CDR3 coding sequence is TGTGCCAGCAGCGTGGGACGGCACCAGCATTTT.

This chain uses TRBV30 with TRBJ2-2; D possibly corresponds to TRBD1 (5 bases). V was pared by 0 bases and J by 6 bases, with 11 bases between. Germline assignment: CDR1 GTSNPN and CDR2 SVGIG (reference sequence). This CDR3 has 14 residues. The CDR3 is CAWSVSGWPGELFF. As DNA, the CDR3 is TGTGCCTGGAGTGTGTCAGGGTGGCCCGGGGAGCTGTTTTTT. Based on the CDR3 plus reference TRBV30 and TRBJ2-2, the full variable domain is SQTIHQWPATLVQPVGSPLSLECTVEGTSNPNLYWYRQAAGRGLQLLFYSVGIGQISSEVPQNLSASRPQDRQFILSSKKLLLSDSGFYLCAWSVSGWPGELFFGEGSRLTVL.

The chain is built from TRBV20-1 and TRBJ1-1; a weak D match, TRBD1 (6 bases). V shed 3 bases and J shed 4 bases, with 12 bases lying between them. CDR1 and CDR2 from the germline V gene are DFQATT and SNEGSKA (reference sequence). The CDR3 totals 13 residues. CDR3: CSARPGGVTEAFF. CDR3 coding DNA: TGCAGTGCTAGGCCCGGGGGCGTCACTGAAGCTTTCTTT.

The rearrangement joins TRBV7-9 to TRBJ2-5; D is perhaps TRBD1 (6 bases). V lost 5 bases and J lost 0, with 22 bases in between. Germline V CDR1 and CDR2: SEHNR, FQNEAQ (reference sequence). The CDR3 consists of 18 residues. In DNA, the CDR3 is TGTGCCAGCAGCCAATGGGGCGGCAGGGGCGCAGACCAAGAGACCCAGTACTTC. Translated: CASSQWGGRGADQETQYF.

The chain is built from TRBV28 and TRBJ1-5, with TRBD1 as a possible D gene (5 bases). CDR3 length equals 14 residues. V was pared by 5 bases and J by 4 bases, with 12 bases between. Germline V lookup: CDR1 MDHEN, CDR2 SYDVKM. The CDR3 spells CASSGRRTNQPQHF. For the CDR3, the DNA is TGTGCCAGCAGTGGACGACGGACAAATCAGCCCCAGCATTTT.

This clonotype was counted once. V is TRBV4-1 and J is TRBJ2-7; 10 bases fit TRBD2. CDR1 MGHRA and CDR2 YSYEKL come from the germline V gene. Trimming at V came to 1 base and at J to 3 bases, leaving 12 bases not matched to a gene. The CDR3 covers 18 residues. The CDR3 here is CASSQVSIVASGSYEQYF. CDR3 DNA: TGCGCCAGCAGCCAAGTCAGTATCGTCGCTAGCGGGAGCTACGAGCAGTACTTC.

V is TRBV29-1 and J is TRBJ2-5; 7 nucleotides agree with TRBD2. Per the germline V gene, CDR1 is SQVTM and CDR2 is ANQGSEA. V shed 5 bases and J 5 bases; nucleotides not matched to a gene: 11. This CDR3 contains 14 residues. The CDR3 bases are TGCAGCGTTCTCAGGGCGGGAGTGGCGGAGACCCAGTACTTC. Translation gives CSVLRAGVAETQYF. Full variable domain (rest looked up from reference TRBV29-1 and TRBJ2-5): SAVISQKPSRDICQRGTSLTIQCQVDSQVTMMFWYRQQPGQSLTLIATANQGSEATYESGFVIDKFPISRPNLTFSTLTVSNMSPEDSSIYLCSVLRAGVAETQYFGPGTRLLVL.

V is TRBV6-5 and J is TRBJ1-2, with a tentative D call TRBD1 (6 bases). The V end was cut by 8 bases, the J end by 7 bases, with 17 bases between. The CDR3 consists of 13 residues. Germline lookup yields CDR1 MNHEY and CDR2 SVGAGI. The CDR3 region has the DNA TGTGCCAGCCGCCCCGGGGGCCTACGTGGCTACACCTTC. Translated, it gives CASRPGGLRGYTF.

The chain joins TRBV15 to TRBJ2-5; 10 bases are shared with TRBD1. This CDR3 has 15 amino acids. With V trimmed by 3 bases and J by 0 bases, 1 base remained unmatched. CDR1 and CDR2 (germline): LNHNV, YYDKDF (reference sequence). The CDR3, as DNA: TGTGCCACCAGCAGTGACAGGGGGCACCAAGAGACCCAGTACTTC. Its protein is CATSSDRGHQETQYF.

The chain is built from TRBV7-2 and TRBJ2-3; D may be TRBD2 (5 bases). The V and J ends lost 4 bases and 6 bases respectively, with 14 bases between them. This CDR3 comprises 14 residues. CDR1 SGHTA and CDR2 FQGNSA come from the germline V gene. CDR3 bases: TGTGCCAGCAGCTCCCAGCGGCTAGTTGATACGCAGTATTTT. Translating gives CASSSQRLVDTQYF. The whole variable domain, remainder taken from reference TRBV7-2 and TRBJ2-3, is GAGVSQSPSNKVTEKGKDVELRCDPISGHTALYWYRQSLGQGLEFLIYFQGNSAPDKSGLPSDRFSAERTGGSVSTLTIQRTQQEDSAVYLCASSSQRLVDTQYFGPGTRLTVL.

The rearrangement joins TRBV7-3 to TRBJ2-1; D is undetermined. The germline gives CDR1 SGHTA, CDR2 FQGTGA. The CDR3 has 14 residues. With 5 bases removed from V and 1 base from J, the gap between germline ends came to 9 bases. CDR3 DNA sequence: TGTGCCAGCAGCCCCCATGGTTCCTACAATGAGCAGTTCTTC. Encoded protein: CASSPHGSYNEQFF.

This clonotype has only one observation. The genes are TRBV12-3 or TRBV12-4 and TRBJ2-5, with D perhaps given as TRBD1 or TRBD2 (5 bases each). The V end lost 1 base, the J end lost 4 bases, and 16 bases lay between the germline ends. This CDR3 is 16 amino acids long. CDR3 nucleotides: TGTGCCAGCAGTTTAGATTCGGGACGGGGTCGAGAGACCCAGTACTTC. It yields the protein CASSLDSGRGRETQYF.

J is TRBJ1-6 and V is TRBV20-1; 8 bases map to TRBD1. From germline, CDR1 is DFQATT and CDR2 SNEGSKA (reference sequence). This CDR3 has 14 residues. After removal of 6 bases from V and 7 bases from J, the junction contained 8 bases not matched to a gene. CDR3 coding DNA: TGCAGTGCCTCCATGGGACAGGCAAATTCACCCCTCCACTTT. Amino acids: CSASMGQANSPLHF.

The chain carries TRBV9 and TRBJ2-1, with D unresolved. Trimming left V 0 bases short and J 5 bases short, with 18 bases between. Germline values: CDR1 SGDLS, CDR2 YYNGEE. The CDR3 is 17 amino acids. The CDR3 loop reads CASSVGFRHELDNEQFF. The CDR3 DNA follows: TGTGCCAGCAGCGTAGGTTTTCGGCACGAACTCGACAATGAGCAGTTCTTC.

The genes are TRBV7-9 and TRBJ2-7, with 9 bases matching TRBD2. This CDR3 region has 15 residues. Germline CDR1 reads SEHNR; CDR2 reads FQNEAQ (reference sequence). Trimming removed 2 bases from V and 1 base from J; junction bases left unmatched: 3. CDR3 DNA: TGTGCCAGCAGCTTACAGCTAGCGGGGTCCTACGAGCAGTACTTC. Amino acid sequence: CASSLQLAGSYEQYF.

The rearrangement links TRBV7-2 to TRBJ1-2; tentative D call: TRBD1 (5 bases). CDR3 length equals 15 residues. Germline V lookup: CDR1 SGHTA, CDR2 FQGNSA. Trimming took 5 bases from V and 0 from J, leaving 13 bases between them. Here the CDR3 reads CASSPDSPSNYGYTF. For the CDR3, the DNA is TGTGCCAGCAGCCCCGACAGTCCCTCTAACTATGGCTACACCTTC.

This chain connects TRBV3-1 to TRBJ2-5, with TRBD2 identical over 8 bases. Per the germline V gene, CDR1 is LGHDT and CDR2 is YNNKEL (reference sequence). The CDR3 runs to 17 residues. V lost 3 bases and J lost 1; bases outside the gene matches: 10. CDR3 protein: CASSHPGLAGGQETQYF. In DNA form, the CDR3 reads TGTGCCAGCAGCCATCCAGGATTGGCGGGAGGCCAAGAGACCCAGTACTTC.

The chain joins TRBV20-1 to TRBJ2-7, with D possibly being TRBD2 (7 bases). CDR3 size: 13 residues. V lost 2 bases and J lost 6, with 14 bases in between. Germline values: CDR1 DFQATT, CDR2 SNEGSKA (reference sequence). CDR3 nucleotide sequence: TGCAGTGCTAGAATGGGGGGCGGGGGCGAGCAGTACTTC. This encodes CSARMGGGGEQYF.

The J gene is TRBJ1-5, the V gene TRBV24-1; no reliable D call. Germline V gene lookup returns CDR1 KGHDR and CDR2 SFDVKD. V was shortened by 3 bases and J by 9 bases, with 17 bases between the two germline ends. The CDR3 contains 15 residues. CDR3 sequence reads: CATSDTSGELVPQHF. The DNA of the CDR3 is TGTGCCACCAGTGATACCTCAGGAGAACTGGTGCCCCAGCATTTT.

The chain carries TRBV7-9 and TRBJ2-7; D remains ambiguous. The length of the CDR3 is 10 residues. V was clipped by 7 bases and J by 7 bases, with 8 bases between them. Germline V lookup: CDR1 SEHNR, CDR2 FQNEAQ (reference sequence). CDR3 bases: TGTGCCAGCACCGGTAGGGAGCAGTACTTC. It yields the protein CASTGREQYF. Full variable domain (missing parts from reference TRBV7-9 and TRBJ2-7): DTGVSQNPRHKITKRGQNVTFRCDPISEHNRLYWYRQTLGQGPEFLTYFQNEAQLEKSRLLSDRFSAERPKGSFSTLEIQRTEQGDSAMYLCASTGREQYFGPGTRLTVT.

The chain carries TRBV3-1 and TRBJ2-3; D is unclear. The CDR3 has 13 amino acids. V was trimmed by 4 bases and J by 4 bases, leaving 9 bases between them. CDR1 is LGHDT and CDR2 is YNNKEL in the germline V gene (reference sequence). This CDR3 reads CASSLGPPDTQYF. The CDR3 coding sequence is TGTGCCAGCAGCCTTGGACCTCCAGATACGCAGTATTTT.

The V gene is TRBV28, the J gene TRBJ2-3; a weak D match, TRBD1 (5 bases). Trimming pared 5 bases from V and 7 bases from J, leaving 7 bases between. This CDR3 contains 11 residues. Germline V gene sequence: CDR1 MDHEN, CDR2 SYDVKM. For the CDR3, the DNA is TGTGCCAGCAGTACAGGAAATACGCAGTATTTT. Protein: CASSTGNTQYF.

The J gene is TRBJ2-3, the V gene TRBV7-3, with no clear D. From germline, CDR1 is SGHTA and CDR2 FQGTGA. The V end lost 3 bases, the J end lost 5 bases, and 9 bases lay between the germline ends. The CDR3 sequence is 13 residues long. CDR3 residues: CASSFEREDTQYF. Written as DNA, the CDR3 is TGTGCCAGCAGCTTCGAAAGGGAAGATACGCAGTATTTT. Full variable domain (remainder filled in from reference TRBV7-3 and TRBJ2-3): GAGVSQTPSNKVTEKGKYVELRCDPISGHTALYWYRQSLGQGPEFLIYFQGTGAADDSGLPNDRFFAVRPEGSVSTLKIQRTERGDSAVYLCASSFEREDTQYFGPGTRLTVL.

The rearrangement joins TRBV28 to TRBJ2-3; D may be TRBD1 (6 bases). CDR1 and CDR2 (germline): MDHEN, SYDVKM. V dropped 0 bases and J dropped 1 base, with 8 bases sitting between them. The CDR3 sequence is 15 residues long. CDR3 loop: CASSLWPGGTDTQYF. In DNA, the CDR3 is TGTGCCAGCAGTTTATGGCCAGGGGGCACAGATACGCAGTATTTT.

This rearrangement joins TRBV14 to TRBJ2-3; TRBD2 is a possible D gene (6 bases). CDR1 is SGHDN and CDR2 is FVKESK in the germline V gene. The V end was cut by 1 base, the J end by 1 base, with 12 bases between. The CDR3 runs 16 residues. DNA of the CDR3: TGTGCCAGCAGCCAAGTTCGCGGGGCCGGCACAGATACGCAGTATTTT. It translates to CASSQVRGAGTDTQYF.

The chain couples TRBV9 to TRBJ2-5, with 8 bases identical to TRBD2. Germline CDR1 SGDLS, CDR2 YYNGEE. The CDR3 extends over 14 amino acids. The V segment lost 0 bases and the J segment 6 bases; nucleotides outside the gene matches: 4. CDR3 coding DNA: TGTGCCAGCAGCGTAGCGGGGGGGCCTCAGACCCAGTACTTC. It is translated as CASSVAGGPQTQYF.